These 26 T cell receptor beta chains came from one sample sequenced in a study of blood T cell repertoires in COVID-19. The table came from immunoSEQ multiplex PCR; TCRdb's copy has only in-frame clones and leaves some out. The sample gives about 170,000 clones, 70% to 85% of which show up once; under 9% is in the top ten. Sequencing used peripheral blood. The receptors shown here come from a middle-aged woman with COVID-19, enrolled during active disease.

The J gene is TRBJ2-6, the V gene TRBV28; 11 bases fit TRBD1. The germline V gene has CDR1 MDHEN and CDR2 SYDVKM. V was clipped by 6 bases and J by 0 bases; unmatched bases: 10. The CDR3 runs to 19 residues. CDR3 coding DNA: TGTGCCAGCAGGGGCCGGGGACAGGGGGGTAGCTCTGGGGCCAACGTCCTGACTTTC. It is translated as CASRGRGQGGSSGANVLTF. Based on the CDR3 plus reference TRBV28 and TRBJ2-6, the full variable domain is DVKVTQSSRYLVKRTGEKVFLECVQDMDHENMFWYRQDPGLGLRLIYFSYDVKMKEKGDIPEGYSVSREKKERFSLILESASTNQTSMYLCASRGRGQGGSSGANVLTFGAGSRLTVL.

The gene calls are TRBV27 and TRBJ1-2; D is uncertain. CDR1 is MNHEY, CDR2 SMNVEV, per germline (reference sequence). This CDR3 has 10 amino acids. CDR3 in amino acids: CPFPFYGYTF. In DNA, the CDR3 is TGTCCCTTCCCCTTCTATGGCTACACCTTC.

CDR3 nucleotide sequence: TGTGCCACCAGTGATGTAGTTAGCAATCAGCCCCAGCATTTT. It translates to CATSDVVSNQPQHF. The V gene is TRBV24-1, the J gene TRBJ1-5; D remains unclear. The CDR3 is 14 residues long. Trimming shortened V by 3 bases and J by 0 bases, and 5 bases separated the two germline ends. Germline lookup yields CDR1 KGHDR and CDR2 SFDVKD.

The chain joins TRBV5-1 to TRBJ2-3, with D possibly matching TRBD2 (7 bases). Germline lookup yields CDR1 SGHRS and CDR2 YFSETQ. The CDR3 runs 16 residues. Trimming shortened V by 3 bases and J by 2 bases, and 16 bases separated the two germline ends. The CDR3 protein is CASSWGAREITDTQYF. CDR3 DNA sequence: TGCGCCAGCAGCTGGGGGGCGCGGGAGATCACAGATACGCAGTATTTT.

This CDR3 is CASSHPGQGFVKNEQFF. DNA for the CDR3: TGCGCCAGCAGCCATCCCGGACAGGGTTTCGTTAAGAATGAGCAGTTCTTC. The rearrangement links TRBV4-1 to TRBJ2-1, with 8 bases lining up with TRBD1. The germline V gene has CDR1 MGHRA and CDR2 YSYEKL. The CDR3 has 17 residues. J lost 7 bases, V lost 3 bases, and 14 bases had no gene match.

This clone has a handful of counts. The V gene is TRBV18, the J gene TRBJ2-1; 7 positions match TRBD2. The junction had 5 bases not matched to a gene; V was cut back by 4 bases and J by 8 bases. CDR1 is KGHSH and CDR2 is LQKENI in the germline V gene. The CDR3 runs to 13 residues. The CDR3 loop is CASSQGLDDEQFF. The CDR3, as DNA: TGTGCCAGCTCACAAGGACTAGATGATGAGCAGTTCTTC.

The chain combines TRBV30 with TRBJ2-7, with D maybe TRBD1 (6 bases). Germline lookup yields CDR1 GTSNPN and CDR2 SVGIG (reference sequence). V gave up 5 bases and J gave up 1 base, with 12 bases separating them. CDR3 length: 13 residues. The CDR3 coding sequence is TGTGCCTGGCGACAGGAGTCGTCCTACGAGCAGTACGTC. Protein product: CAWRQESSYEQYV.

As regards this clone: One junction end disagrees with the germline gene, perhaps due to a read error. This chain links TRBV3-1 (or the pseudogene TRBV3-2) with TRBJ2-2; 7 bases line up with TRBD2. This CDR3 is built from 14 residues. Germline CDR1 LGHDT, CDR2 YNNKEL (reference sequence). CDR3 sequence reads: CASNQTGGTGELFF. CDR3 DNA: TGTGCCAGCAACCAAACCGGGGGGACCGGGGAGCTGTTTTTT.

The rearrangement uses TRBV18 and TRBJ2-2, with D maybe TRBD2 (6 bases). CDR3 length: 16 residues. CDR1 and CDR2 (germline): KGHSH, LQKENI. With 6 bases removed from V and 5 bases from J, the gap between germline ends came to 19 bases. For the CDR3, the DNA is TGTGCCAGCTCGAACCAGGCTCCGGAGGGGACCGGGGAGCTGTTTTTT. Protein sequence: CASSNQAPEGTGELFF. Supplemented by reference TRBV18 and TRBJ2-2, the full variable domain reads NAGVMQNPRHLVRRRGQEARLRCSPMKGHSHVYWYRQLPEEGLKFMVYLQKENIIDESGMPKERFSAEFPKEGPSILRIQQVVRGDSAAYFCASSNQAPEGTGELFFGEGSRLTVL.

The rearrangement uses TRBV4-1 and TRBJ1-5; unclear D gene. Germline loops: CDR1 MGHRA, CDR2 YSYEKL. The V end was cut by 0 bases, the J end by 7 bases, with 13 bases between. This CDR3 has 15 residues. Here the CDR3 reads CASSQEYGIGQPQHF. The CDR3 coding sequence is TGCGCCAGCAGCCAAGAATATGGTATTGGCCAGCCCCAGCATTTT.

Regarding this clone: At one boundary the junction diverges from the germline segment, which might be a read error. The V and J genes are TRBV28 and TRBJ1-5, with TRBD1 identical over 9 bases. CDR3 length: 15 amino acids. CDR1 and CDR2 (germline): MDHEN, SYDVKM. The CDR3 is CASSLRLTGTGKPFF. The DNA for the CDR3 is TGTGCCAGCAGTTTACGTCTGACCGGGACAGGGAAACCTTTTTTT. Full variable domain (rest looked up from reference TRBV28 and TRBJ1-5): DVKVTQSSRYLVKRTGEKVFLECVQDMDHENMFWYRQDPGLGLRLIYFSYDVKMKEKGDIPEGYSVSREKKERFSLILESASTNQTSMYLCASSLRLTGTGKPFFGDGTRLSIL.

This chain uses TRBV6-5 with TRBJ2-2; TRBD2 might be the D (6 bases). There are 11 residues in the CDR3. Germline V gene sequence: CDR1 MNHEY, CDR2 SVGAGI. V lost 5 bases and J 13 bases, leaving 11 bases between the germline ends. The CDR3 nucleotides are TGTGCCAGCAGTCGCGGGGTGGGGCTGTTTTTT. As protein: CASSRGVGLFF.

The chain carries TRBV6-5 and TRBJ1-2; TRBD1 agrees at 7 bases. This CDR3 contains 12 residues. Trimming cost V 8 bases and J 8 bases; bases outside gene matches: 8. CDR1 is MNHEY and CDR2 is SVGAGI in the germline V gene. The CDR3 spells CASVGGGFGYTF. In DNA form, the CDR3 reads TGTGCCAGCGTCGGAGGGGGCTTCGGCTACACCTTC.

The rearrangement links TRBV6-5 to TRBJ2-7; D unclear. The germline V gene encodes CDR1 MNHEY and CDR2 SVGAGI. This CDR3 is 14 amino acids long. V lost 2 bases to trimming and J lost 2 bases, with 10 bases between them. The CDR3 region has the DNA TGTGCCAGCAGTTACGACGCGGCTACCTACGAGCAGTACTTC. It codes for CASSYDAATYEQYF.

The chain links TRBV3-1 (or the pseudogene TRBV3-2) to TRBJ1-6; 7 bases fit TRBD1. Germline CDR1 reads LGHDT; CDR2 reads YNNKEL (reference sequence). This CDR3 has 15 amino acids. V shed 4 bases, J shed 5 bases, and the junction held 5 bases outside the gene matches. CDR3 coding DNA: TGTGCCAGCAGCCTGCGACAGGGTGATAATTCACCCCTCCACTTT. Amino acids: CASSLRQGDNSPLHF.

This sequence joins TRBV6-5 and TRBJ2-5; 10 nucleotides line up with TRBD1. Germline CDR1 and CDR2: MNHEY and SVGAGI. V shed 4 bases, J shed 5 bases, and the junction held 7 bases outside the gene matches. This CDR3 has 15 residues. This chain's CDR3 is CASSSRQGAGETQYF. CDR3 coding DNA: TGTGCCAGCAGTTCGCGACAGGGGGCTGGGGAGACCCAGTACTTC.

V usage is TRBV4-1 and J usage is TRBJ1-2; D is unclear. This CDR3 contains 14 residues. The V gene's germline CDR1 is MGHRA and CDR2 YSYEKL. The V gene lost 3 bases and the J gene lost 0 bases, with 8 bases spanning the gap. Written as DNA, the CDR3 is TGCGCCAGCAGCCAGCCACAAGCTAACTATGGCTACACCTTC. Translation: CASSQPQANYGYTF.

To note about this clone: The junction shows a germline mismatch at one end, possibly a read error. V usage is TRBV7-7 and J usage is TRBJ2-1, with 10 bases matching TRBD1. This CDR3 has 15 amino acids. The V gene's germline CDR1 is SSHAT and CDR2 FNYEAQ (reference sequence). In DNA form, the CDR3 reads TGTGCTAGCAGCCCCGGGACAGGGGTATACAATGAGCAGTTCTTC. It is translated as CASSPGTGVYNEQFF.

The chain links TRBV6-1 to TRBJ1-2, with D unresolved. The V gene lost 1 base and the J gene lost 2 bases, with 5 bases spanning the gap. The CDR3 loop spans 13 amino acids. Germline CDR1 MNHNS, CDR2 SASEGT. The CDR3: CASSEGRNYGYTF. Written as DNA, the CDR3 is TGTGCCAGCAGTGAAGGGAGGAACTATGGCTACACCTTC.

V is TRBV7-8 and J is TRBJ2-7, with TRBD1 as a possible D gene (6 bases). V lost 1 base and J lost 3, with 13 bases in between. This CDR3 comprises 15 residues. Germline lookup yields CDR1 SGHVS and CDR2 FQNEAQ. CDR3 sequence reads: CASSLGLGQFYEQYF. The DNA for the CDR3 is TGTGCCAGCAGCTTAGGTTTAGGACAGTTCTACGAGCAGTACTTC.

J is TRBJ2-7 and V is TRBV4-1, with 9 positions matching TRBD1. J was trimmed by 3 bases and V by 7 bases; bases with no gene match: 7. The CDR3 spans 14 residues. The germline V gene has CDR1 MGHRA and CDR2 YSYEKL. CDR3 sequence (DNA): TGCGCCAGCACCCGGGACAGGGAGAACTACGAGCAGTACTTC. Translated, it gives CASTRDRENYEQYF.

This clone appeared a single time. This sequence joins TRBV30 and TRBJ2-3; no clear D. The CDR3 contains 11 residues. The V end was cut by 2 bases, the J end by 2 bases, with 2 bases between. In germline, CDR1 is GTSNPN, CDR2 SVGIG (reference sequence). CDR3 in amino acids: CAWSHTDTQYF. In DNA, the CDR3 is TGTGCCTGGAGTCACACAGATACGCAGTATTTT.

This chain connects TRBV19 to TRBJ1-5, with D perhaps TRBD1 (5 bases). The germline V and J ends were trimmed by 5 bases and 4 bases, with 9 bases remaining between them. Germline CDR1 and CDR2: LNHDA and SQIVND (reference sequence). The CDR3 runs to 13 residues. CDR3 protein: CASSVTDNQPQHF. The CDR3 nucleotides are TGTGCCAGTAGTGTGACAGATAATCAGCCCCAGCATTTT.

This chain joins TRBV19 and TRBJ1-4; 7 bases are a match to TRBD1. This CDR3 spans 15 amino acids. CDR1 LNHDA and CDR2 SQIVND come from the germline V gene (reference sequence). J lost 2 bases, V lost 4 bases, and 4 bases had no gene match. The CDR3 is CASSTGDSTNEKLFF. DNA for the CDR3: TGTGCCAGTAGTACCGGGGACAGCACTAATGAAAAACTGTTTTTT.

This clone appeared a single time. The J gene is TRBJ1-5, the V gene TRBV19; D is possibly TRBD1 (6 bases). The CDR3 covers 15 residues. CDR1 LNHDA and CDR2 SQIVND come from the germline V gene (reference sequence). The V end lost 7 bases, the J end lost 0 bases, and 13 bases lay between the germline ends. The CDR3 here is CASNLQGYSNQPQHF. For the CDR3, the DNA is TGTGCCAGTAATCTACAGGGATATAGCAATCAGCCCCAGCATTTT.

This sequence joins TRBV13 and TRBJ1-2; the D gene is possibly TRBD1 (5 bases). Trimming shortened V by 0 bases and J by 0 bases, and 11 bases separated the two germline ends. From germline, CDR1 is PRHDT and CDR2 FYEKMQ (reference sequence). CDR3 size: 16 residues. The CDR3 region has the DNA TGTGCCAGCAGCTTAGGCCGGGGGGAATCTAACTATGGCTACACCTTC. Amino acid sequence: CASSLGRGESNYGYTF.